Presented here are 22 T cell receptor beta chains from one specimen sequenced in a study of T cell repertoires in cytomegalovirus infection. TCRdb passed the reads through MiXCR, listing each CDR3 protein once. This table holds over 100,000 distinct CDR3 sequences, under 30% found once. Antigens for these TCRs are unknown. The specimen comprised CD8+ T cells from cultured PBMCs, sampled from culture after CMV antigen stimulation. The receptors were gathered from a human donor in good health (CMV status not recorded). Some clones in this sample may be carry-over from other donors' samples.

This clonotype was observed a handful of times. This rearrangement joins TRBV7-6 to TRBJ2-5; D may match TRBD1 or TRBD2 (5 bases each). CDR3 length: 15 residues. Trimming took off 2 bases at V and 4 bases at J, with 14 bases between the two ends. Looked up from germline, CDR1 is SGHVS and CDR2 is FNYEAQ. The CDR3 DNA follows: TGTGCCAGCAGCTTACTAACAGGAGGTGGAGAGACCCAGTACTTC. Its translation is CASSLLTGGGETQYF.

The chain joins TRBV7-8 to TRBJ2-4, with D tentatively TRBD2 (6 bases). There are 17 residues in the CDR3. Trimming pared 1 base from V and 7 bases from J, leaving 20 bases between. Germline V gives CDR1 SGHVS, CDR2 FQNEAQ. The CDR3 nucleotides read TGTGCCAGCAGCTTAGAGGCGGGGACTCCCCGTAGGAACATTCAGTACTTC. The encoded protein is CASSLEAGTPRRNIQYF.

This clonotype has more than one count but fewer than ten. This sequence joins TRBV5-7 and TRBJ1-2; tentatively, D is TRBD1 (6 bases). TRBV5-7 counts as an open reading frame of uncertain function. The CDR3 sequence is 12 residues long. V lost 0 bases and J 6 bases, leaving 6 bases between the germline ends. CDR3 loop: CASSLDRDGYTF. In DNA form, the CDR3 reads TGTGCCAGCAGCTTGGACAGGGATGGCTACACCTTC.

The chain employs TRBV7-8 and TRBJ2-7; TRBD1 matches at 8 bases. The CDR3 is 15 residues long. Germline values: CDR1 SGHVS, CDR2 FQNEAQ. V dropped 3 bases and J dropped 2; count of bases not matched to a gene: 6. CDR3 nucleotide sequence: TGTGCCAGCAGCTTCGCCGGGACAGGTCCCTACGAGCAGTACTTC. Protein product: CASSFAGTGPYEQYF.

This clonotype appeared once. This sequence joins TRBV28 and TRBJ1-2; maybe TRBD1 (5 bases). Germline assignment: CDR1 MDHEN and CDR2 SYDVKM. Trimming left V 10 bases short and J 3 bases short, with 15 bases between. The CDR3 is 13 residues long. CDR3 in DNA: TGTGCCACCGAGCCGGACACATACTATGGCTACACCTTC. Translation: CATEPDTYYGYTF.

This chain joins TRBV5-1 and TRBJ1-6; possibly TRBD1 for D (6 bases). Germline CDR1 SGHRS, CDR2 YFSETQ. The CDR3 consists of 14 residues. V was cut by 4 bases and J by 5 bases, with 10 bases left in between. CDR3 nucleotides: TGCGCCAGCAGCCCGGGACAAAATAATTCACCCCTCCACTTT. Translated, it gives CASSPGQNNSPLHF.

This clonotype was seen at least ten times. This chain's CDR3 is CASSLGVGEQYF. As DNA, the CDR3 is TGTGCCAGCAGCTTAGGGGTTGGCGAGCAGTACTTC. This chain joins TRBV7-9 and TRBJ2-7; D not resolved. In germline, CDR1 is SEHNR, CDR2 FQNEAQ (reference sequence). V dropped 1 base and J dropped 6 bases, with 7 bases sitting between them. This CDR3 has 12 residues.

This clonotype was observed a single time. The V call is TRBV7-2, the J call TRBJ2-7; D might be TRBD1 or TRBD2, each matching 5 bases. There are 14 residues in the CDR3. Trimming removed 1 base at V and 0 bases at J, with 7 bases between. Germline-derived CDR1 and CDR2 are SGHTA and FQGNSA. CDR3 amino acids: CASSLGGTSYEQYF. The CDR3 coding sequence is TGTGCCAGCAGCTTAGGAGGGACCTCCTACGAGCAGTACTTC.

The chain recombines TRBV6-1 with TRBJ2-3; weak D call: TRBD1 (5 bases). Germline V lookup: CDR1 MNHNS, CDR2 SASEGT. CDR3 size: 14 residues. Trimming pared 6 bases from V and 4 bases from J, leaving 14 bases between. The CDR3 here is CASSPAWGADTQYF. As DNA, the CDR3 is TGTGCCAGCAGCCCTGCGTGGGGCGCAGATACGCAGTATTTT.

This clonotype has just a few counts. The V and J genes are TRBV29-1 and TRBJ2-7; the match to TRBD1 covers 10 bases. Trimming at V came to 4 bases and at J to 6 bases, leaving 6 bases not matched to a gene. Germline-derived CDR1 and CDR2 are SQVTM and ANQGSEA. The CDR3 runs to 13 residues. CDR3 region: CSVALGTGAEQYF. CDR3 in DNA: TGCAGCGTTGCTTTGGGGACAGGGGCCGAGCAGTACTTC.

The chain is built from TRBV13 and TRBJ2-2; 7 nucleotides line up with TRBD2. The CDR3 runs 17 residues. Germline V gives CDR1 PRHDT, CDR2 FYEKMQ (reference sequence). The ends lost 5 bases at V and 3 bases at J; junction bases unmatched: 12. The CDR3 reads CASSVTNAGVHTGELFF. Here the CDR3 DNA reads TGTGCCAGCAGCGTCACTAACGCGGGGGTCCACACCGGGGAGCTGTTTTTT.

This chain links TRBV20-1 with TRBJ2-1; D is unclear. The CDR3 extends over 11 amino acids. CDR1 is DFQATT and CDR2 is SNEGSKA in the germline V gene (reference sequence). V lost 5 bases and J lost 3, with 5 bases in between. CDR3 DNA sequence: TGCAGTGCTCCATTCTACAATGAGCAGTTCTTC. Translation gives CSAPFYNEQFF.

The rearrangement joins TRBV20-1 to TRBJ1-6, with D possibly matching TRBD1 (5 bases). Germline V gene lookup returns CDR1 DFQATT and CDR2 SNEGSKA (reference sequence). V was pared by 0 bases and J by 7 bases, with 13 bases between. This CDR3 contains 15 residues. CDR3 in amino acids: CSAREGEGHNSPLHF. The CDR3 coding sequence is TGCAGTGCTAGAGAGGGAGAGGGGCACAATTCACCCCTCCACTTT.

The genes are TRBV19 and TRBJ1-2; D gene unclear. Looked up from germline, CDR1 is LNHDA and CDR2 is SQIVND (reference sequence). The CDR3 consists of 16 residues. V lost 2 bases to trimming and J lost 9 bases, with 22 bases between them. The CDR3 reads CASSILGEGDGSRYTF. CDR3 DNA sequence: TGTGCCAGTAGTATACTCGGGGAGGGAGATGGCTCGCGCTACACCTTC.

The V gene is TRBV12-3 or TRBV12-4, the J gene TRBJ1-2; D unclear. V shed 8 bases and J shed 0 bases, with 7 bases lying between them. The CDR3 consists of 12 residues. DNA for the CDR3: TGTGCCAGCCACCAAGCTAACTATGGCTACACCTTC. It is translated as CASHQANYGYTF.

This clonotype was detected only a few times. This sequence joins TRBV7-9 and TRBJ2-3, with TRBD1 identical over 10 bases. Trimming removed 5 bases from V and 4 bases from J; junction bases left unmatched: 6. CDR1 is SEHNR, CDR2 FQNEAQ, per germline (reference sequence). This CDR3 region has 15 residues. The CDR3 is CASSPRDRGPDTQYF. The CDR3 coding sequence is TGTGCCAGCAGCCCACGGGACAGGGGCCCAGATACGCAGTATTTT.

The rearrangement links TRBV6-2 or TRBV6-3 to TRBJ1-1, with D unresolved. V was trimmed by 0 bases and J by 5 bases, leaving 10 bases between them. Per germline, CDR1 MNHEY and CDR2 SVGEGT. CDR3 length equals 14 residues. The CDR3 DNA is TGTGCCAGCAGTTACTCGGCGGGTTATACTGAAGCTTTCTTT. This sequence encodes CASSYSAGYTEAFF.

CDR3 sequence (DNA): TGTGCCGCGGGGACAGGGACGGGACAGCCCCAGCATTTT. Residues: CAAGTGTGQPQHF. The chain employs TRBV10-3 and TRBJ1-5; 9 bases line up with TRBD1. V gave up 11 bases and J gave up 7 bases; unmatched junction bases: 9. The CDR3 extends over 13 amino acids. Germline V gene data show CDR1 as ENHRY and CDR2 as SYGVKD.

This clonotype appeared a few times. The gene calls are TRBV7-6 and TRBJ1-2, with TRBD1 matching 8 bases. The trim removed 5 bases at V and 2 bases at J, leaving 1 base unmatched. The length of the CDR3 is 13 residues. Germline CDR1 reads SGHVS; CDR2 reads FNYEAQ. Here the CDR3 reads CASSRTGNYGYTF. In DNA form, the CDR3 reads TGTGCCAGCAGCCGGACAGGGAACTATGGCTACACCTTC. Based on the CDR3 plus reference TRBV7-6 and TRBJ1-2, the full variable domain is GAGVSQSPRYKVTKRGQDVALRCDPISGHVSLYWYRQALGQGPEFLTYFNYEAQQDKSGLPNDRFSAERPEGSISTLTIQRTEQRDSAMYRCASSRTGNYGYTFGSGTRLTVV.

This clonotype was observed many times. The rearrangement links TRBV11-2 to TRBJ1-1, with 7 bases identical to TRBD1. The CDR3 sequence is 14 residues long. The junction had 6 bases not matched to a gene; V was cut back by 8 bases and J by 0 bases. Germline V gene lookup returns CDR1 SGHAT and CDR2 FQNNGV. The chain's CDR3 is CASSRGAMNTEAFF. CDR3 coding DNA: TGTGCCAGCTCCAGGGGGGCGATGAACACTGAAGCTTTCTTT.

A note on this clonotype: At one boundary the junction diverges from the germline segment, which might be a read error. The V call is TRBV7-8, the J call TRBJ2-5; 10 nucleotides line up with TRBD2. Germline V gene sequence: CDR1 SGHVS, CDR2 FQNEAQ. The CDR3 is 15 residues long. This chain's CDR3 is CSSSFLSGGEETQYF. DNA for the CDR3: TGTTCCAGCAGCTTCCTAAGCGGGGGGGAAGAGACCCAGTACTTC.

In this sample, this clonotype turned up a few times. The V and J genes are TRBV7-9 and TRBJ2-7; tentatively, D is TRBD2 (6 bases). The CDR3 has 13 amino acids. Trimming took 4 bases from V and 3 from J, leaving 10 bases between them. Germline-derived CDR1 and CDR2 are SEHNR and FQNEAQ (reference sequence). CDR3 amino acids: CASSSGDFYEQYF. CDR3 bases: TGTGCCAGCAGCTCTGGGGACTTCTACGAGCAGTACTTC.